The subject of this entry is one TCR beta chain. CDR3 length equals 15 residues. The V segment lost 4 bases and the J segment 8 bases; nucleotides outside the gene matches: 6. The germline gives CDR1 MDHEN, CDR2 SYDVKM. These data are taken from a study of blood T cell repertoires in COVID-19. Overall study context: Sites in the United States, Italy and Spain provided acute and convalescent COVID-19 samples.

Authors' data handling: Estimation of nucleated cell counts relied on the amplification of reference gene primers. Sequencing used immunoSEQ multiplex PCR; TCRdb keeps in-frame clones, though not all of them. V and J calls and clone size are as listed in that table; D and trimming were resolved from the DNA. The sample lists some 120,000 clones; roughly four fifths were seen once. This receptor was obtained from a human donor in a cohort sampled during active COVID-19. Sequencing input: peripheral blood. V gene TRBV28 combines with J gene TRBJ1-6, with 9 bases lining up with TRBD1. CDR3 in DNA: TGTGCCAGCAGTTCGACAGGGGGTCCCTATTCACCCCTCCACTTT. Its translation: CASSSTGGPYSPLHF.